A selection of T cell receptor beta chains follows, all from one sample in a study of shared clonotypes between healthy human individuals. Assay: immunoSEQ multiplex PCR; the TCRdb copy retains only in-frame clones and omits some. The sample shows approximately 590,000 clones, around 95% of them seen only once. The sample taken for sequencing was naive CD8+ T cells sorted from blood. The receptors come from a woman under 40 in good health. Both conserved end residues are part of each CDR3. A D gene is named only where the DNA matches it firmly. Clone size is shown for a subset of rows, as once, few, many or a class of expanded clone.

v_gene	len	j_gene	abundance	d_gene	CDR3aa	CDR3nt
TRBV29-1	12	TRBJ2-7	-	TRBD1	CSVIRTGIEQYF	TGCAGCGTTATCCGGACAGGGATCGAGCAGTACTTC
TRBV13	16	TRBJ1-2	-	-	CASSAGTFGRYYGYTF	TGTGCCAGCAGCGCAGGGACCTTTGGACGCTACTATGGCTACACCTTC
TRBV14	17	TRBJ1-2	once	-	CASRVGDRAPIGYGYTF	TGTGCCAGCCGTGTTGGCGATCGGGCCCCTATAGGGTATGGCTACACCTTC
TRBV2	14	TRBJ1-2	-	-	CASSDPRAGDGYTF	TGTGCCAGCAGTGACCCTAGGGCCGGCGATGGCTACACCTTC
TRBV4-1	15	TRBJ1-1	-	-	CASSQESGAGTEAFF	TGCGCCAGCAGCCAAGAAAGCGGGGCGGGCACTGAAGCTTTCTTT
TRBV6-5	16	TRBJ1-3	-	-	CASSLSTSGSGNTIYF	TGTGCCAGCAGTTTGTCGACTTCCGGCTCTGGAAACACCATATATTTT
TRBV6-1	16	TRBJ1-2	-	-	CASSEMVGGVGYGYTF	TGTGCCAGCAGTGAAATGGTGGGGGGCGTGGGATATGGCTACACCTTC
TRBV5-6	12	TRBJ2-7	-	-	CASSREGYEQYF	TGTGCCAGCAGTAGAGAAGGATACGAGCAGTACTTC
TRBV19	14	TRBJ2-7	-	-	CASSIVGGSYEQYF	TGTGCCAGTAGTATAGTGGGCGGCTCCTACGAGCAGTACTTC
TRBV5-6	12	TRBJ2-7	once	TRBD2	CASSDSLSGMYF	TGTGCCAGCAGCGATAGCCTTAGCGGGATGTACTTC
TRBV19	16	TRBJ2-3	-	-	CASTAGIASSTDTQYF	TGTGCCAGTACCGCTGGGATCGCCTCTAGCACAGATACGCAGTATTTT
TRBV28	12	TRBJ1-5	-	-	CAINPGYQPQHF	TGTGCCATCAACCCCGGTTATCAGCCCCAGCATTTT
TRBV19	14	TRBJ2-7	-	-	CATSIASKSYEQYF	TGTGCCACCTCCATAGCGTCTAAATCCTACGAGCAGTACTTC
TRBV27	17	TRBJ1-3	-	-	CASRKPHRAGSGNTIYF	TGTGCCAGCAGAAAACCCCACAGGGCCGGGTCTGGAAACACCATATATTTT
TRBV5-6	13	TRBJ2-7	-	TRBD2	CASRTREGYEQYF	TGTGCCAGCAGGACCCGGGAGGGCTACGAGCAGTACTTC
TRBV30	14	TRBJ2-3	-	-	CAWILEDGTDTQYF	TGTGCCTGGATCTTGGAGGATGGCACAGATACGCAGTATTTT
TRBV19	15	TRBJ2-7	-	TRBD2	CASSVLAGGEYEQYF	TGTGCCAGTAGTGTACTAGCGGGAGGCGAGTACGAGCAGTACTTC
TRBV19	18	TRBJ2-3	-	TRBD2	CASSIGEGLAGASDTQYF	TGTGCCAGTAGTATAGGTGAGGGACTAGCGGGAGCGTCAGATACGCAGTATTTT
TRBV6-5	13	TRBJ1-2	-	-	CASSLTGDYGYTF	TGTGCCAGCAGTTTGACTGGGGACTATGGCTACACCTTC
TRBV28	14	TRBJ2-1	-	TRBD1	CASNSDRVENEQFF	TGTGCCAGCAATTCGGACAGGGTAGAAAATGAGCAGTTCTTC
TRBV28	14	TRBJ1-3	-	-	CASSYTRSGNTIYF	TGTGCCAGCAGTTACACCCGCTCTGGAAACACCATATATTTT
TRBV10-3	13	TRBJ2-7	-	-	CAIKPLDSYEQYF	TGTGCCATCAAGCCCCTCGATTCCTACGAGCAGTACTTC
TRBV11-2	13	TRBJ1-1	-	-	CASSFGAAAEAFF	TGTGCCAGCAGCTTCGGGGCCGCAGCTGAAGCTTTCTTT
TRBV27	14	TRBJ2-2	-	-	CASSLGRYTGELFF	TGTGCCAGCAGTTTAGGACGATACACCGGGGAGCTGTTTTTT
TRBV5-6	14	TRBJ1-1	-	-	CASSLISGNTEAFF	TGTGCCAGCAGCTTGATCTCGGGGAACACTGAAGCTTTCTTT
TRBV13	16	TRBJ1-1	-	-	CASSLGSWGVNTEAFF	TGTGCCAGCAGCTTAGGGTCTTGGGGGGTGAACACTGAAGCTTTCTTT
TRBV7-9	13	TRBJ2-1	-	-	CASSPDYYNEQFF	TGTGCCAGCAGTCCCGACTACTACAATGAGCAGTTCTTC
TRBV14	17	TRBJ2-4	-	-	CASSQDIRVLGKNIQYF	TGTGCCAGCAGCCAAGATATTCGGGTACTCGGCAAAAACATTCAGTACTTC
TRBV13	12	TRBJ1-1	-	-	CASSFQSFEAFF	TGTGCCAGCAGCTTCCAGAGCTTTGAAGCTTTCTTT
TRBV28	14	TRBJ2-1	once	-	CASSLLAGYNEQFF	TGTGCCAGCAGTTTATTGGCGGGATACAATGAGCAGTTCTTC
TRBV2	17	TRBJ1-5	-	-	CASSEVGDAGTYQPQHF	TGTGCCAGCAGTGAAGTGGGTGATGCAGGGACGTACCAGCCCCAGCATTTT
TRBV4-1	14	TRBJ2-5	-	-	CASSQFGTQETQYF	TGCGCCAGCAGCCAATTTGGGACGCAAGAGACCCAGTACTTC
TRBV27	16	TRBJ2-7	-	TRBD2	CASSFSRGTETYEQYF	TGTGCCAGCAGTTTCTCGCGGGGGACCGAAACCTACGAGCAGTACTTC
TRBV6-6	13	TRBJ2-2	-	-	CASSYSGTGELFF	TGTGCCAGCAGTTACTCGGGCACCGGGGAGCTGTTTTTT
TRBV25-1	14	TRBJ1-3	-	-	CASTPDSSGNTIYF	TGTGCCAGCACCCCCGACAGCTCTGGAAACACCATATATTTT
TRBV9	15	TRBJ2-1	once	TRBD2	CASSVRVSGMNEQFF	TGTGCCAGCAGCGTACGCGTTAGCGGGATGAATGAGCAGTTCTTC
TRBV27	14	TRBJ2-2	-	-	CASSLFPWTGELFF	TGTGCCAGCAGTTTATTCCCTTGGACCGGGGAGCTGTTTTTT
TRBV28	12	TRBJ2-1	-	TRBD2	CASSLRREIMIF	TGTGCCAGCAGTTTAAGGCGGGAGATTATGATCTTC
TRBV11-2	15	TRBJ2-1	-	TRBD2	CASSHGLAGANEQFF	TGTGCCAGCAGCCATGGACTAGCGGGAGCCAATGAGCAGTTCTTC
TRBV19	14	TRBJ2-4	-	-	CATTQGWEENIQYF	TGTGCCACAACACAGGGTTGGGAAGAAAACATTCAGTACTTC
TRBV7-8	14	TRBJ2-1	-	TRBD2	CASSWTSGINEQFF	TGTGCCAGCAGCTGGACTAGCGGGATCAATGAGCAGTTCTTC
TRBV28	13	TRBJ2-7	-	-	CASSIGRLYEQYF	TGTGCCAGCAGTATTGGACGCCTCTACGAGCAGTACTTC
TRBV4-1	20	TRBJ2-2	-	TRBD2	CASSQVAAKIGLGATGELFF	TGCGCCAGCAGCCAAGTCGCTGCCAAAATCGGACTAGGGGCCACCGGGGAGCTGTTTTTT
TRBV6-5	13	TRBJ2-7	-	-	CASSLIGSGEQYF	TGTGCCAGCAGTTTAATAGGGAGTGGCGAGCAGTACTTC
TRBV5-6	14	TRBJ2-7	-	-	CASSLGDPSYEQYF	TGTGCCAGCAGCTTGGGGGATCCATCCTACGAGCAGTACTTC
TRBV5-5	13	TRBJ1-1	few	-	CASSLEVIALAFF	TGTGCCAGCAGCTTGGAGGTCATCGCGCTAGCTTTCTTT
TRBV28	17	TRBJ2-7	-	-	CASSSPREAGGSYEQYF	TGTGCCAGCAGTTCCCCCAGGGAGGCTGGAGGCTCCTACGAGCAGTACTTC
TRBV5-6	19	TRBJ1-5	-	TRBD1	CASSSAPGTGGSGNQPQHF	TGTGCCAGCAGCTCAGCACCCGGGACAGGGGGCTCCGGCAATCAGCCCCAGCATTTT
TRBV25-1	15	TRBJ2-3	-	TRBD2	CASRRLAGDGDTQYF	TGTGCCAGCAGGCGACTAGCGGGAGACGGAGATACGCAGTATTTT
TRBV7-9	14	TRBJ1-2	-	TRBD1	CASSLQTGGDGYTF	TGTGCCAGCAGCTTACAGACAGGGGGTGATGGCTACACCTTC
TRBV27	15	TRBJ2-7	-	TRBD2	CASSPGTSGRYEQYF	TGTGCCAGCAGTCCAGGGACTAGCGGGCGCTATGAGCAGTACTTC
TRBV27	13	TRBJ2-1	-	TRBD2	CASSSGRRYEQFF	TGTGCCAGCAGTAGCGGGAGGAGGTATGAGCAGTTCTTC
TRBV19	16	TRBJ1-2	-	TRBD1	CASSNIRQGLGYGYTF	TGTGCCAGTAGTAACATCCGACAGGGATTGGGGTATGGCTACACCTTC
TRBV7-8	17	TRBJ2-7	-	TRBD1	CASSLILGTASSYEQYF	TGTGCCAGCAGCTTAATTCTGGGGACAGCGAGCTCCTACGAGCAGTACTTC
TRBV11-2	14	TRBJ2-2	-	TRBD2	CASSRGANTGELFF	TGTGCCAGCAGCCGGGGGGCGAACACCGGGGAGCTGTTTTTT
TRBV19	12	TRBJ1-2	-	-	CASSIANYGYTF	TGTGCCAGTAGTATCGCTAACTATGGCTACACCTTC
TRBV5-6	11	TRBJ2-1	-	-	CASSSGYEQFF	TGTGCCAGCTCGTCGGGGTACGAGCAGTTCTTC